This T cell receptor beta chain was retrieved from a study of blood T cell repertoires in COVID-19. Study context: Acute and convalescent COVID-19 specimens originated in the United States, Italy and Spain. PBMCs, B-cell-depleted T cells, or T cells were the source of the cDNA or gDNA that made up the material.

Participant ages covered roughly 18 to 89 years across 25 or so US areas. Participant-given clinical history determined each cohort assignment. This CDR3 is 16 amino acids long. V was pared by 1 base and J by 4 bases, with 17 bases between. The germline V gene has CDR1 SGHTA and CDR2 FQGNSA. Assay used: immunoSEQ multiplex PCR; TCRdb lists only in-frame clones, some missing. Counted here are some 100,000 clones, around 86% occurring once; the ten biggest clones make up roughly 3%. This chain connects TRBV7-2 to TRBJ2-7; D uncertain. The receptor comes from a woman in her forties or fifties who had recovered from COVID-19. Sequences were obtained from PBMCs or T cells enriched from blood (not recorded which). The CDR3 region is CASSLGFGSSNYEQYF. In DNA form, the CDR3 reads TGTGCCAGCAGCTTAGGATTTGGCAGTTCGAATTACGAGCAGTACTTC. Filled out from reference TRBV7-2 and TRBJ2-7, the complete variable domain reads GAGVSQSPSNKVTEKGKDVELRCDPISGHTALYWYRQSLGQGLEFLIYFQGNSAPDKSGLPSDRFSAERTGGSVSTLTIQRTQQEDSAVYLCASSLGFGSSNYEQYFGPGTRLTVT.